The T cell receptor (beta chain) described here comes from a study of T cell changes during pregnancy in multiple sclerosis. The table lists this clone with a count of one. Per germline, CDR1 SEHNR and CDR2 FQNEAQ (reference sequence). The CDR3 contains 13 residues. V was trimmed by 5 bases and J by 10 bases, leaving 15 bases between them. Here immunoSEQ multiplex PCR was the method, and the copy in TCRdb shows in-frame clones only, minus some. Altogether about 3,500 clones are present, more than 75% being singletons, with the ten largest covering 15% to 20%. This TCR was recovered from a female donor in good health, enrolled as a control in a pregnancy study. The rearrangement uses TRBV7-9 and TRBJ2-1; a weak D match, TRBD2 (6 bases). The sequencing here drew on CD8+ T cells from peripheral blood mononuclear cells, taken in the first trimester of pregnancy. CDR3 in amino acids: CASSAGYGGEQFF. The CDR3 nucleotides are TGTGCCAGCAGCGCGGGATATGGGGGGGAGCAGTTCTTC.